These T cell receptor beta chains were read from a single sample in a study of immune characterization of retroperitoneal liposarcoma. TCRdb analysed the PCR reads with MiXCR anew, one entry per CDR3 protein. Of approximately 10,000 distinct CDR3 sequences in the sample, about 30% are singletons; the top ten hold 8.5%. Sequencing used tumor tissue. The receptor set was obtained from a female donor with retroperitoneal liposarcoma. Both conserved end residues are part of each CDR3. D genes are given only for firm matches. Rows give clone size only sometimes, using once, few, many, or a class for an expanded clone.

NA | TRBJ1-2 | TRBV6-1 | NA | TGTGCCAGCAGATGGGGCTATGGCTACACCTTC | CASRWGYGYTF
TRBD2 | TRBJ2-1 | TRBV6-1 | many | TGTGCCAGCAGAAAAACTAGCGGGAGCTCCTACAATGAGCAGTTCTTC | CASRKTSGSSYNEQFF
TRBD2 | TRBJ2-7 | TRBV11-2 | few | TGTGCCAGCAGCGCATCTAGCGGGAGGACGGTTGAGCAGTACTTC | CASSASSGRTVEQYF
TRBD2 | TRBJ2-1 | TRBV6-5 | few | TGTGCCAGCAGTTACTCTTCTAGCGGGAGTTTCGAGCAGTTCTTC | CASSYSSSGSFEQFF
NA | TRBJ1-1 | TRBV11-2 | NA | TGTGCCAGCAGCCCCACCAGCGGGCGGAACACTGAAGCTTTCTTT | CASSPTSGRNTEAFF
NA | TRBJ2-1 | TRBV6-1 | NA | TGTGCCAGCACCAGGGACATTAGTAACAATGAGCAGTTCTTC | CASTRDISNNEQFF
TRBD2 | TRBJ2-4 | TRBV6-1 | medium-sized | TGTGCCAGCAGAACCTTAGGGACTAGCTGGGAGCAGTACTTC | CASRTLGTSWEQYF
NA | TRBJ2-1 | TRBV6-1 | NA | TGTGCCAGCAGTGGTCAGTATTTACAAGAGACCCAGTTCTTC | CASSGQYLQETQFF
NA | TRBJ1-4 | TRBV10-1 | many | TGCGCCAGCATAGTGAGTGAAACTAATGAAAAACTGTTTTTT | CASIVSETNEKLFF
NA | TRBJ2-7 | TRBV7-8 | few | TGTGCCAGCAGCTTCGACGAAGTCTCCTACGAGCAGTACTTC | CASSFDEVSYEQYF
TRBD2 | TRBJ2-1 | TRBV25-1 | few | TGTGCCAGCAGTGGACTAGCGGGCCTAGGGGGGTACTTC | CASSGLAGLGGYF
NA | TRBJ1-6 | TRBV6-1 | many | TGTGCCAGCAGCCTGGAAAATACGGGCTATAATTCACCCCTCCACTTT | CASSLENTGYNSPLHF
TRBD1 | TRBJ1-5 | TRBV27 | few | TGTGCCAGCAGCCGACAGGGCAATAGCAATCAGCCCCAGCATTTT | CASSRQGNSNQPQHF
TRBD2 | TRBJ2-3 | TRBV6-6 | few | TGTGCCAGCAGTTACTTACGGGAGGCCAGCACAGATACGCAGTATTTT | CASSYLREASTDTQYF
TRBD1 | TRBJ2-3 | TRBV6-1 | few | TGTGCCAGCAGGGGGACAGGGATGGATACGCAGTATTTT | CASRGTGMDTQYF
TRBD2 | TRBJ2-3 | TRBV10-1 | many | TGCGCCAGCAGTGAGTCAACTAGCGGGAGGGCAGATACGCAGTATTTT | CASSESTSGRADTQYF
TRBD2 | TRBJ2-1 | TRBV12-3/TRBV12-4 | NA | TGTGCCAGCACCGCGCCCGGGGGGTTTATTAATGAGCAGTTCTTC | CASTAPGGFINEQFF
NA | TRBJ1-2 | TRBV6-1 | NA | TGTGACCCTCGAAGCCTCTATGGCTACACCTTC | CDPRSLYGYTF
NA | TRBJ2-5 | TRBV12-3/TRBV12-4 | few | TGTGCCACTACCAAGGAGGGGACCCAGTACTTC | CATTKEGTQYF
NA | TRBJ2-7 | TRBV7-8 | NA | TGTGCCAGCAGCTTAGTTCGGGGTGGGCGCCGACCCCCCTACAATGAGCAGTACTTC | CASSLVRGGRRPPYNEQYF
NA | TRBJ2-1 | TRBV12-3/TRBV12-4 | many | TGTGCCAGCAGTCCGGGCGGGGACCTAGAGACCCAGTTCTTC | CASSPGGDLETQFF
NA | TRBJ2-7 | TRBV6-1 | NA | TGTGCCAGCACCGACCTAGGGGGGGGGGCTCGAGGCTACGAGCAGTACTTC | CASTDLGGGARGYEQYF
NA | TRBJ2-1 | TRBV6-5 | NA | TGTGCCAGCAGTCCGTCGGGCGGAGGGTCCTACGAGCAGTTCTTC | CASSPSGGGSYEQFF
NA | TRBJ1-1 | TRBV4-1 | NA | TGCGCCAGCAGCCGCGACGCGAACACTGAAGCTTTCTTT | CASSRDANTEAFF